This T cell receptor beta chain originates from a study of blood T cell repertoires in COVID-19. Germline CDR1 SNHLY, CDR2 FYNNEI. The CDR3 has 14 amino acids. V dropped 8 bases and J dropped 2 bases, with 16 bases sitting between them. As originally analysed: Amplification with reference gene primers provided the estimates of nucleated cell counts. The table came from immunoSEQ multiplex PCR; TCRdb's copy has only in-frame clones and leaves some out. V, J and clone size derive from that table, while D and trimming were established from the DNA sequence. Of about 100,000 clones listed, roughly 92% are singletons.

This clonotype was sampled from a man between 65 and 79 years old with acute or convalescent COVID-19. Sequencing was carried out using peripheral blood. V usage is TRBV2 and J usage is TRBJ2-7; weak D call: TRBD2 (5 bases). CDR3 in DNA: TGTGCCAGCGACCCGAGCGGATTCCCCTACGAGCAGTACTTC. The encoded protein is CASDPSGFPYEQYF.